This T cell receptor beta chain originates from a study of PD-L1 blockade in urothelial cancer. Background on the study: Patients initiated atezolizumab around 2014 at 1,200 mg intravenously every 3 weeks. Analyzed time points were 3 weeks (second dose) and 6 weeks after therapy began. Findings and limits, study-wide: Pretreatment peripheral blood TCR clonality that fell below the median predicted better survival among the patients studied. Clones that were tumor-associated expanded more in the blood of durable-benefit patients at 3 weeks.

This clone was seen only once. Its antigen is as yet unknown. The CDR3 totals 13 residues. The V end was cut by 8 bases, the J end by 0 bases, with 10 bases between. CDR1 and CDR2 (germline): SGHTA, FQGNSA. Sequencing used immunoSEQ multiplex PCR; TCRdb keeps in-frame clones, though not all of them. The sample lists 50,000 or so clones, about 75% seen once, with 3.5% to 4.5% in the top ten. As to time point: pretreatment peripheral blood. Specimen: PBMCs, collected around atezolizumab (anti-PD-L1) treatment. This chain uses TRBV7-2 with TRBJ1-2; no clear D gene. This sequence originates from a man between 70 and 80 years old with urothelial cancer. DNA for the CDR3: TGTGCCAGCTCCCGCGGTGCTAACTATGGCTACACCTTC. Translation: CASSRGANYGYTF.